This T cell receptor (beta chain) is from a study of T cell responses to AZD1222 COVID-19 vaccine. Study at large: Investigators merged groups given second doses at roughly 4 or roughly 12 weeks.

Clones were sequenced by immunoSEQ multiplex PCR, and TCRdb holds only the in-frame ones, with some missing. The data show about 120,000 clones, approximately 88% seen once. The CDR3 has 15 residues. This receptor was taken from an adult in good health. Material: peripheral blood, obtained on day 0 of AZD1222 vaccination. V usage is TRBV21-1 and J usage is TRBJ1-3. TRBV21-1 is a listed pseudogene. DNA for the CDR3: TGTGCCAGCAGCAACGAAGGAGAACCCGGAAACACCATATATTTT. Translated, it gives CASSNEGEPGNTIYF.